A single sample is the source of the 13 T cell receptor beta chains below, sequenced in a study of vaccination and CD4 T cells after COVID-19. Their specific antigens are unknown. The treatment is: approximately 9-day PBMC culture with coronavirus spike peptide pools or control peptides (ViraFEST assay). These CD4+ T cells came from an unexposed donor, sampled before the COVID-19 pandemic (2011-2018). The Oncomine TCR Beta short-read assay sequenced DNA from cultured CD4+ T cells. Cultures of CD4+ T cells served as the source for extracting genomic DNA. MiXCR was run by TCRdb on the PCR reads, yielding one entry per CDR3 protein. Of 8,000 to 10,000 distinct CDR3 sequences in the sample, about 32% were seen once. The sample consisted of CD4+ T cells from blood, cultured in vitro. These receptors were taken from a human donor in good health.

This clonotype came up a few times. This chain joins TRBV7-9 and TRBJ2-2, with 7 bases identical to TRBD2. The ends lost 5 bases at V and 6 bases at J; junction bases unmatched: 12. CDR3 length equals 16 residues. Germline V gene lookup returns CDR1 SEHNR and CDR2 FQNEAQ (reference sequence). The DNA of the CDR3 is TGTGCCAGCAGCCCAATAGCTCCTGGGGGGGCCGGGGAGCTGTTTTTT. Protein sequence: CASSPIAPGGAGELFF.

The chain carries TRBV7-9 and TRBJ2-1; unclear D gene. With 1 base removed from V and 0 bases from J, the gap between germline ends came to 7 bases. This CDR3 is 15 amino acids long. CDR1 is SEHNR and CDR2 is FQNEAQ in the germline V gene (reference sequence). The CDR3 loop reads CASSLDVSSYNEQFF. The CDR3 DNA is TGTGCCAGCAGCTTAGACGTCAGCTCCTACAATGAGCAGTTCTTC.

The chain couples TRBV4-2 to TRBJ2-5; 15 nucleotides agree with TRBD2. Unmatched junction bases numbered 0, after V lost 1 base and J lost 3 bases. The CDR3 runs to 16 residues. The germline CDR1 and CDR2 sequences are LGHNA and YNFKEQ. The CDR3 DNA sequence: TGTGCCAGCAGCCAAGGGACTAGCGGGAGGGAAGAGACCCAGTACTTC. It codes for CASSQGTSGREETQYF.

This clonotype showed up just a few times. The V call is TRBV19, the J call TRBJ1-5; D may be TRBD1 (6 bases). The CDR3 runs 13 residues. Germline loops: CDR1 LNHDA, CDR2 SQIVND (reference sequence). V was cut by 6 bases and J by 7 bases, with 13 bases left in between. The CDR3 region is CASSQGFGQPQHF. CDR3 coding DNA: TGTGCCAGTAGCCAGGGGTTCGGCCAGCCCCAGCATTTT. The variable domain in full, completed from reference TRBV19 and TRBJ1-5, reads DGGITQSPKYLFRKEGQNVTLSCEQNLNHDAMYWYRQDPGQGLRLIYYSQIVNDFQKGDIAEGYSVSREKKESFPLTVTSAQKNPTAFYLCASSQGFGQPQHFGDGTRLSIL.

The sample holds a few counts of this clonotype. The rearrangement uses TRBV15 and TRBJ1-4; D call uncertain. Germline assignment: CDR1 LNHNV and CDR2 YYDKDF (reference sequence). This CDR3 has 14 amino acids. V was trimmed by 5 bases and J by 0 bases, leaving 7 bases between them. In nucleotides, the CDR3 is TGTGCCACCAGCCTTACTGCAACTAATGAAAAACTGTTTTTT. Translating gives CATSLTATNEKLFF.

The chain links TRBV5-4 to TRBJ2-2; TRBD2 aligns across 9 bases. From germline, CDR1 is SGHNT and CDR2 YYREEE (reference sequence). With V trimmed by 4 bases and J by 10 bases, 14 bases remained unmatched. The CDR3 sequence is 16 residues long. CDR3 amino acids: CASSHPGREGREELFF. DNA for the CDR3: TGTGCCAGCAGCCATCCCGGGCGGGAGGGCCGCGAGGAGCTGTTTTTT.

The sample holds one count of this clonotype. The V call is TRBV7-2, the J call TRBJ1-3, with D perhaps matching TRBD1 (5 bases). The V end was cut by 4 bases, the J end by 3 bases, with 16 bases between. CDR3 length: 16 residues. Looked up from germline, CDR1 is SGHTA and CDR2 is FQGNSA. The CDR3: CASSSVGGLGGNTIYF. CDR3 DNA sequence: TGTGCCAGCAGCTCAGTGGGGGGGTTAGGTGGAAACACCATATATTTT.

On this clonotype: At one of its ends the junction is not consistent with the germline gene, which may arise from a read error. The CDR3 nucleotides read TGTGTCAGCAGCATGACAGTCTTGAGTAATTCACCCCTCCACTTT. This translates into CVSSMTVLSNSPLHF. The V call is TRBV5-6, the J call TRBJ1-6, with a tentative D call TRBD1 (5 bases). Germline V gene data show CDR1 as SGHDT and CDR2 as YYEEEE. This CDR3 is built from 15 residues.

The sample holds a few counts of this clonotype. The V call is TRBV19, the J call TRBJ1-1; a possible D gene is TRBD1 (5 bases). Trimming took 6 bases from V and 1 from J, leaving 9 bases between them. Per the germline V gene, CDR1 is LNHDA and CDR2 is SQIVND (reference sequence). There are 13 residues in the CDR3. In DNA, the CDR3 is TGTGCCAGTAGGGACACAGCGAACACTGAAGCTTTCTTT. Translation gives CASRDTANTEAFF.

The V call is TRBV7-3, the J call TRBJ2-7, with 7 bases fitting TRBD2. V shed 4 bases, J shed 3 bases, and the junction held 9 bases outside the gene matches. This CDR3 has 15 amino acids. In germline, CDR1 is SGHTA, CDR2 FQGTGA. In DNA form, the CDR3 reads TGTGCCAGCAGCTCAATGGGCGGGGGTTTCTACGAGCAGTACTTC. It codes for CASSSMGGGFYEQYF. The variable domain in full, completed from reference TRBV7-3 and TRBJ2-7, reads GAGVSQTPSNKVTEKGKYVELRCDPISGHTALYWYRQSLGQGPEFLIYFQGTGAADDSGLPNDRFFAVRPEGSVSTLKIQRTERGDSAVYLCASSSMGGGFYEQYFGPGTRLTVT.

The genes are TRBV25-1 and TRBJ2-2; D remains ambiguous. The germline gives CDR1 MGHDK, CDR2 SYGVNS. The V gene lost 4 bases and the J gene lost 4 bases, with 19 bases spanning the gap. The CDR3 is 17 residues long. CDR3 DNA sequence: TGTGCCAGCAGTGCCACTGTTGGGCGTACGGGCACCGGGGAGCTGTTTTTT. Its translation: CASSATVGRTGTGELFF.

This chain links TRBV7-2 with TRBJ2-3; D is uncertain. Between the trimmed V and J ends, which lost 3 bases and 3 bases, there was a span of 7 bases. Germline CDR1 and CDR2: SGHTA and FQGNSA. The CDR3 consists of 13 residues. CDR3 region: CASSFMRTDTQYF. The DNA for the CDR3 is TGTGCCAGCAGCTTTATGAGAACAGATACGCAGTATTTT.

This chain uses TRBV2 with TRBJ1-5; D is undetermined. Germline CDR1 and CDR2: SNHLY and FYNNEI. Trimming took off 3 bases at V and 6 bases at J, with 15 bases between the two ends. The CDR3 consists of 15 residues. The CDR3 sequence is CASSELSPIGQPQHF. The CDR3 nucleotides are TGTGCCAGCAGTGAGCTGAGTCCCATCGGTCAGCCCCAGCATTTT.